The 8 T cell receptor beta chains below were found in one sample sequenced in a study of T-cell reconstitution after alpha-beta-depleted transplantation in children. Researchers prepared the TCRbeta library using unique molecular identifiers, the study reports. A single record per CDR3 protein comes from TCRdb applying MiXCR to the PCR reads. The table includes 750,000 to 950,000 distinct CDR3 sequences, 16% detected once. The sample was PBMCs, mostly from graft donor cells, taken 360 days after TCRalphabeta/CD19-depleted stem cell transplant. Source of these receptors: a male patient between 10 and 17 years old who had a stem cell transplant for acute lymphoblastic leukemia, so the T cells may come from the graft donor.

The CDR3 loop is CASSAGQVNQPQHF. The CDR3, as DNA: TGTGCCAGCAGCGCCGGACAGGTAAATCAGCCCCAGCATTTT. The chain is built from TRBV9 and TRBJ1-5; 7 bases are shared with TRBD1. Germline trimming cut 3 bases from V and 4 bases from J; bases unmatched to any gene: 4. The germline gives CDR1 SGDLS, CDR2 YYNGEE. There are 14 residues in the CDR3.

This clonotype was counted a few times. CDR3 loop: CASSLAPGLESTDTQYF. The DNA of the CDR3 is TGCGCCAGCAGCTTGGCCCCGGGACTGGAATCCACAGATACGCAGTATTTT. This chain uses TRBV5-1 with TRBJ2-3, with a tentative D call TRBD2 (6 bases). Trimming pared 0 bases from V and 2 bases from J, leaving 16 bases between. The germline V gene encodes CDR1 SGHRS and CDR2 YFSETQ. The CDR3 length is 17 residues.

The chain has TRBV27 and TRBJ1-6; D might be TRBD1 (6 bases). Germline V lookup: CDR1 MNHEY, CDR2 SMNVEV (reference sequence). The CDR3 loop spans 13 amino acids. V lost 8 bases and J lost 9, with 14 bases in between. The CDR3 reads CASGGGGLSPLHF. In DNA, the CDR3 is TGTGCCAGCGGCGGAGGGGGGCTTTCACCCCTCCACTTT.

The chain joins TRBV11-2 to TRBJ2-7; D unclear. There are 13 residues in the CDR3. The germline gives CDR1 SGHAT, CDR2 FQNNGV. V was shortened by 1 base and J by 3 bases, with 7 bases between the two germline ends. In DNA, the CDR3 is TGTGCCAGCAGCTTAGGAATTTTCTACGAGCAGTACTTC. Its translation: CASSLGIFYEQYF. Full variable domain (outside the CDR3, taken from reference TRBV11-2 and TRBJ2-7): EAGVAQSPRYKIIEKRQSVAFWCNPISGHATLYWYQQILGQGPKLLIQFQNNGVVDDSQLPKDRFSAERLKGVDSTLKIQPAKLEDSAVYLCASSLGIFYEQYFGPGTRLTVT.

Here the CDR3 reads CSARDWGEGSEQYF. The CDR3 DNA reads TGCAGTGCTAGAGATTGGGGAGAAGGGTCCGAGCAGTACTTC. The V gene is TRBV20-1, the J gene TRBJ2-7; possible D gene TRBD2, 5 bases. Germline V gene sequence: CDR1 DFQATT, CDR2 SNEGSKA (reference sequence). This CDR3 region has 14 residues. With 0 bases removed from V and 6 bases from J, the gap between germline ends came to 15 bases.

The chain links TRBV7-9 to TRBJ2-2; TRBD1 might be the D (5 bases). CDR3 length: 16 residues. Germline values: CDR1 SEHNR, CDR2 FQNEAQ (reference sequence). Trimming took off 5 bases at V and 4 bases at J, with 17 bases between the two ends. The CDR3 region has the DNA TGTGCCAGCAGCCAAGGGGTACTTTTCGGCACCGGGGAGCTGTTTTTT. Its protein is CASSQGVLFGTGELFF.

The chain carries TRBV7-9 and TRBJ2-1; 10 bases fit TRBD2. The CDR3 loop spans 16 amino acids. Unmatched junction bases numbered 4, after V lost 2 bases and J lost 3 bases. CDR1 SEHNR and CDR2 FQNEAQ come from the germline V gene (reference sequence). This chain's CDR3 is CASSLRTSGFYNEQFF. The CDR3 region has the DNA TGTGCCAGCAGCTTAAGGACTAGCGGTTTCTACAATGAGCAGTTCTTC.

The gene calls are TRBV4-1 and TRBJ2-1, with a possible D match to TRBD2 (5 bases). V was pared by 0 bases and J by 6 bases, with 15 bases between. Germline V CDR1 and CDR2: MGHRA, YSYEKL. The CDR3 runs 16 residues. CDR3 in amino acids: CASSQEGAPAPNEQFF. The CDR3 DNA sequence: TGCGCCAGCAGCCAAGAGGGAGCGCCCGCACCCAATGAGCAGTTCTTC.